These T cell receptor beta chains were read from a single sample in a study of cytomegalovirus exposure and HLA in healthy donors. Produced via immunoSEQ multiplex PCR; TCRdb's table is partial and in-frame only. The data show about 130,000 clones, approximately 74% seen once. Sequencing used PBMCs. Source of these receptors: a male donor in good health and CMV-seronegative. The CDR3 runs from the conserved cysteine through the conserved F or W. A D gene is named only where the DNA matches it firmly. A clone size is listed for some rows: how often the clone was seen (once, few, many), or a class if it is expanded.

j_gene: TRBJ2-7; d_gene: .; v_gene: TRBV21-1; abundance: .; CDR3nt: TGTGCCAGCAGCAAGTATCACATAGGGGGCTCCTACGAGCAGTACTTC; CDR3aa: CASSKYHIGGSYEQYF
j_gene: TRBJ1-3; d_gene: .; v_gene: TRBV15; abundance: .; CDR3nt: TGTGCCACCAGCAGATCCACTTCTGGAAACACCATATATTTT; CDR3aa: CATSRSTSGNTIYF
j_gene: TRBJ2-7; d_gene: TRBD2; v_gene: TRBV6-6; abundance: .; CDR3nt: TGTGCCAGCAGTTACTCGCCGGGGGGCGAGCAGTACTTC; CDR3aa: CASSYSPGGEQYF
j_gene: TRBJ1-5; d_gene: TRBD1; v_gene: TRBV28; abundance: .; CDR3nt: TGTGCCAGCACCCGGAAGGCTTATGGGACAGGGCCCCTTAGCAATCAGCCCCAGCATTTT; CDR3aa: CASTRKAYGTGPLSNQPQHF
j_gene: TRBJ2-3; d_gene: .; v_gene: TRBV6-5; abundance: once; CDR3nt: TGTGCCACCCGGAAGGATCGGGAGTGGCCAGATACGCAGTATTTT; CDR3aa: CATRKDREWPDTQYF
j_gene: TRBJ2-7; d_gene: .; v_gene: TRBV4-2; abundance: .; CDR3nt: TGTGCCAGCAGCGAGAGCGGGTGGAGCTCCTACGAGCAGTACTTC; CDR3aa: CASSESGWSSYEQYF
j_gene: TRBJ2-1; d_gene: .; v_gene: TRBV4-3; abundance: .; CDR3nt: TGCGCCAGCAGCCAAGGAATTAGCGGATCCTACAATGAGCAGTTCTTC; CDR3aa: CASSQGISGSYNEQFF
j_gene: TRBJ2-3; d_gene: .; v_gene: TRBV9; abundance: .; CDR3nt: TGTGCCAGCAGCGTAGTTAACGAGGATGGTACGCAGTATTTT; CDR3aa: CASSVVNEDGTQYF
j_gene: TRBJ2-7; d_gene: .; v_gene: TRBV7-9; abundance: .; CDR3nt: TGTGCCGGAACAGGGTCCGCTGACTACGAGCAGTACTTC; CDR3aa: CAGTGSADYEQYF
j_gene: TRBJ1-4; d_gene: TRBD1; v_gene: TRBV5-5; abundance: .; CDR3nt: TGTGCCAGCAGCATTGGGACAGGGGGTAATGAAAAACTGTTTTTT; CDR3aa: CASSIGTGGNEKLFF
j_gene: TRBJ2-1; d_gene: TRBD1; v_gene: TRBV9; abundance: .; CDR3nt: TGTGCCAGCAGCGTAGAAGGGACAGGGACGTGGAATGAGCAGTTCTTC; CDR3aa: CASSVEGTGTWNEQFF
j_gene: TRBJ2-7; d_gene: TRBD1; v_gene: TRBV6-6; abundance: .; CDR3nt: TGTGCCAGCAGTTCCTCCCGGGACAGGGTCTACGAGCAGTACTTC; CDR3aa: CASSSSRDRVYEQYF
j_gene: TRBJ2-3; d_gene: TRBD1; v_gene: TRBV13; abundance: few; CDR3nt: TGTGCCAGCAGACGAAGGGACAGTCGCACAGATACGCAGTATTTT; CDR3aa: CASRRRDSRTDTQYF
j_gene: TRBJ2-7; d_gene: .; v_gene: TRBV25-1; abundance: .; CDR3nt: TGTGCCAGCAAACGCGGCGGTCCGAGGGACGAGCAGTACTTC; CDR3aa: CASKRGGPRDEQYF
j_gene: TRBJ2-7; d_gene: .; v_gene: TRBV19; abundance: .; CDR3nt: TGTGCCAGTAGCCAGGGGCAGTACGAGCAGTACTTC; CDR3aa: CASSQGQYEQYF
j_gene: TRBJ2-7; d_gene: TRBD1; v_gene: TRBV29-1; abundance: .; CDR3nt: TGCAGCGTTGAACTGACCGGGACAGGGGTCTACGAGCAGTACTTC; CDR3aa: CSVELTGTGVYEQYF
j_gene: TRBJ2-1; d_gene: TRBD2; v_gene: TRBV11-1; abundance: .; CDR3nt: TGTGCCAGCAGCTTAACTAGCGGCTCCTACAATGAGCAGTTCTTC; CDR3aa: CASSLTSGSYNEQFF
j_gene: TRBJ1-1; d_gene: .; v_gene: TRBV10-2; abundance: .; CDR3nt: TGCGCCAGCGTCCTTAACACTGAAGCTTTCTTT; CDR3aa: CASVLNTEAFF
j_gene: TRBJ1-2; d_gene: .; v_gene: TRBV6-5; abundance: .; CDR3nt: TGTGCCAGCAGTTTCTCAGAGTTGGATGGCTACACCTTC; CDR3aa: CASSFSELDGYTF
j_gene: TRBJ2-2; d_gene: TRBD1; v_gene: TRBV2; abundance: .; CDR3nt: TGTGCCAGCAGTCCTAAGACAGGGGAGAACACCGGGGAGCTGTTTTTT; CDR3aa: CASSPKTGENTGELFF